This entry concerns a single T cell receptor (beta chain). The record originates from a study of cytomegalovirus exposure and HLA in healthy donors. The CDR3 has 15 amino acids. J was trimmed by 7 bases and V by 11 bases; bases with no gene match: 15. Looked up from germline, CDR1 is MNHNS and CDR2 is SASEGT. Profiling relied on immunoSEQ multiplex PCR, and the TCRdb table lists in-frame clones only, not all of them. Found here are around 170,000 clones, around 89% of them singletons; the top ten hold around 3%. The clonotype comes from a young man in good health and CMV-seronegative. The chain employs TRBV6-1 and TRBJ1-5, with 9 bases that match TRBD1. The sequenced material came from PBMCs. The CDR3 spells CAGHRDRERRQPQHF. The CDR3, as DNA: TGTGCCGGCCACCGGGACAGGGAAAGGCGGCAGCCCCAGCATTTT.